These 25 T cell receptor beta chains originate from one sample sequenced in a study of cytomegalovirus exposure and HLA in healthy donors. The PCR was carried out with 60 Vbeta primers and 13 Jbeta primers. TCRdb's copy holds only in-frame clones and misses some; the assay was immunoSEQ multiplex PCR. This table holds around 57,000 clones, 89% found once. Sequenced input: PBMCs. The receptors originated from a man aged 25-45 years in good health and CMV-seropositive.

This clone was picked up one time. The chain couples TRBV6-1 to TRBJ2-2, with D perhaps matching TRBD1 (5 bases). V shed 8 bases and J shed 5 bases, with 15 bases lying between them. Germline V gene lookup returns CDR1 MNHNS and CDR2 SASEGT. The CDR3 covers 14 residues. The CDR3 sequence: CASGASKSTGELFF. Here the CDR3 DNA reads TGTGCCAGCGGGGCTAGTAAGTCGACCGGGGAGCTGTTTTTT.

The chain is built from TRBV5-5 and TRBJ2-7, with a possible D match to TRBD1 (6 bases). The germline gives CDR1 SGHKS, CDR2 YYEKEE (reference sequence). There are 13 residues in the CDR3. Trimming cost V 3 bases and J 2 bases, with 9 bases left between them. Written as DNA, the CDR3 is TGTGCCAGCAGCTCAGGACAGACCTACGAGCAGTACTTC. Translated, it gives CASSSGQTYEQYF.

The rearrangement joins TRBV19 to TRBJ2-1; 9 bases match TRBD1. The CDR3 contains 14 residues. The V gene's germline CDR1 is LNHDA and CDR2 SQIVND (reference sequence). With 7 bases clipped from V and 4 bases from J, the junction kept 5 bases outside the gene matches. CDR3 protein: CASNTGGVYNEQFF. The CDR3 nucleotides read TGTGCCAGTAACACAGGGGGCGTTTACAATGAGCAGTTCTTC.

The chain couples TRBV5-1 to TRBJ1-4; no definite D call. The length of the CDR3 is 14 residues. V gave up 4 bases and J gave up 6 bases, with 13 bases separating them. The germline gives CDR1 SGHRS, CDR2 YFSETQ. Written as DNA, the CDR3 is TGCGCCAGCAGCCTTGGAGAGCTGGATGAAAAACTGTTTTTT. This translates into CASSLGELDEKLFF.

Only one count was recorded for this clone. The chain is built from TRBV10-2 and TRBJ2-1; 8 bases line up with TRBD2. The CDR3 is 16 residues long. Trimming at V came to 7 bases and at J to 4 bases, leaving 12 bases not matched to a gene. The germline gives CDR1 WSHSY, CDR2 SAAADI. The CDR3 protein is CASTGQGLGKYNEQFF. In DNA, the CDR3 is TGCGCCAGCACTGGGCAGGGACTAGGGAAATACAATGAGCAGTTCTTC.

J is TRBJ1-1 and V is TRBV7-9; tentative D call: TRBD1 (5 bases). Germline CDR1 reads SEHNR; CDR2 reads FQNEAQ (reference sequence). The CDR3 has 15 residues. V was pared by 4 bases and J by 3 bases, with 15 bases between. CDR3 sequence reads: CASSSEQGGHTEAFF. CDR3 nucleotide sequence: TGTGCCAGCAGCTCCGAGCAGGGAGGACACACTGAAGCTTTCTTT. The whole variable domain, remainder taken from reference TRBV7-9 and TRBJ1-1, is DTGVSQNPRHKITKRGQNVTFRCDPISEHNRLYWYRQTLGQGPEFLTYFQNEAQLEKSRLLSDRFSAERPKGSFSTLEIQRTEQGDSAMYLCASSSEQGGHTEAFFGQGTRLTVV.

The chain joins TRBV19 to TRBJ1-6, with 9 nucleotides matching TRBD1. With 2 bases clipped from V and 9 bases from J, the junction kept 2 bases outside the gene matches. Germline CDR1 LNHDA, CDR2 SQIVND (reference sequence). CDR3 length: 14 residues. For the CDR3, the DNA is TGTGCCAGTAGTATAAAGACAGGGGGTTCACCCCTCCACTTT. Translating gives CASSIKTGGSPLHF.

The V gene is TRBV5-1, the J gene TRBJ2-3, with D possibly being TRBD2 (6 bases). Looked up from germline, CDR1 is SGHRS and CDR2 is YFSETQ. Deletions cut 4 bases from V and 8 bases from J, with 17 bases between. This CDR3 is 14 amino acids long. In DNA form, the CDR3 reads TGCGCCAGCAGCGGGACTCCTCTGGGGGGTACGCAGTATTTT. Its translation: CASSGTPLGGTQYF.

The DNA for the CDR3 is TGTGCCAGCAGCTTGGCAGGGAGCAATCAGCCCCAGCATTTT. Translated, it gives CASSLAGSNQPQHF. This rearrangement joins TRBV5-4 to TRBJ1-5; tentative D call: TRBD1 (5 bases). Trimming left V 0 bases short and J 1 base short, with 5 bases between. This CDR3 contains 14 residues. Germline loops: CDR1 SGHNT, CDR2 YYREEE (reference sequence). Full variable domain (missing parts from reference TRBV5-4 and TRBJ1-5): ETGVTQSPTHLIKTRGQQVTLRCSSQSGHNTVSWYQQALGQGPQFIFQYYREEENGRGNFPPRFSGLQFPNYSSELNVNALELDDSALYLCASSLAGSNQPQHFGDGTRLSIL.

The rearrangement uses TRBV19 and TRBJ2-5; D perhaps matches TRBD1 (5 bases). Germline CDR1 LNHDA, CDR2 SQIVND (reference sequence). CDR3 length: 13 amino acids. The V end was cut by 4 bases, the J end by 0 bases, with 6 bases between. CDR3 nucleotide sequence: TGTGCCAGTAGTACAGGGCACCAAGAGACCCAGTACTTC. It specifies CASSTGHQETQYF.

The CDR3 sequence is CSVVGGRVRGEQFF. DNA for the CDR3: TGCAGCGTTGTTGGCGGGAGGGTGAGGGGTGAGCAGTTCTTC. The J gene is TRBJ2-1, the V gene TRBV29-1; TRBD2 aligns across 9 bases. Germline CDR1 reads SQVTM; CDR2 reads ANQGSEA. The CDR3 length is 14 residues. V was pared by 4 bases and J by 9 bases, with 10 bases of the junction left unmatched.

The chain combines TRBV7-8 with TRBJ2-5; TRBD1 aligns across 8 bases. After removal of 4 bases from V and 1 base from J, the junction contained 8 bases not matched to a gene. This CDR3 is 16 amino acids long. Germline CDR1 is SGHVS and CDR2 is FQNEAQ. The CDR3, as DNA: TGTGCCAGCAGCTCACGGGACAGGCCGGGCCAAGAGACCCAGTACTTC. It translates to CASSSRDRPGQETQYF.

This chain uses TRBV5-1 with TRBJ2-7, with 10 positions matching TRBD1. V lost 5 bases and J lost 5; bases outside the gene matches: 13. Germline CDR1 SGHRS, CDR2 YFSETQ. The CDR3 covers 16 residues. Written as DNA, the CDR3 is TGCGCCAGCAGTCCAGGGTCGGGACAGGGGAGGCACGAGCAGTACTTC. Protein sequence: CASSPGSGQGRHEQYF.

The V and J genes are TRBV28 and TRBJ1-2; a possible D gene is TRBD1 (6 bases). This CDR3 has 14 amino acids. Germline CDR1 MDHEN, CDR2 SYDVKM. The ends were cut back, 7 bases at V and 6 bases at J, with 18 bases in the middle. CDR3 protein: CASTVQGRGNGYTF. The CDR3 DNA is TGTGCCAGCACCGTCCAGGGGCGAGGGAATGGCTACACCTTC.

The V gene is TRBV6-6, the J gene TRBJ2-7, with D possibly TRBD2 on 6 matching bases. V dropped 7 bases and J dropped 0 bases, with 10 bases sitting between them. Germline V gene data show CDR1 as MNHNY and CDR2 as SVGAGI (reference sequence). The CDR3 runs 13 residues. The CDR3 nucleotides read TGTGCCAGCAAGGAGGGCCTCTCCTACGAGCAGTACTTC. Its translation: CASKEGLSYEQYF.

The gene calls are TRBV6-5 and TRBJ2-1; D may be TRBD2 (5 bases). CDR3 length equals 15 residues. V lost 0 bases and J lost 3, with 9 bases in between. The germline V gene encodes CDR1 MNHEY and CDR2 SVGAGI. This chain's CDR3 is CASSYSRVVYNEQFF. In nucleotides, the CDR3 is TGTGCCAGCAGTTACTCGCGGGTCGTCTACAATGAGCAGTTCTTC.

This clone was observed a few times. This chain links TRBV6-6 with TRBJ1-1; D unresolved. The CDR3 runs 15 residues. Germline assignment: CDR1 MNHNY and CDR2 SVGAGI (reference sequence). Between the trimmed V and J ends, which lost 0 bases and 4 bases, there was a span of 12 bases. CDR3 nucleotides: TGTGCCAGCAGTTACTCTGCCGGGAAGGGCACTGAAGCTTTCTTT. Encoded protein: CASSYSAGKGTEAFF.

This clone occurred once. This chain joins TRBV7-9 and TRBJ1-2, with 12 nucleotides matching TRBD1. The CDR3 runs to 16 residues. The germline V gene encodes CDR1 SEHNR and CDR2 FQNEAQ (reference sequence). With 3 bases clipped from V and 2 bases from J, the junction kept 4 bases outside the gene matches. CDR3 region: CASSFPGQGANYGYTF. CDR3 nucleotide sequence: TGTGCCAGCAGCTTCCCGGGACAGGGGGCCAACTATGGCTACACCTTC.

As for this clone: At the DNA level, this CDR3 is encoded by other sequences in the same sample as well. This sequence joins TRBV10-3 and TRBJ1-1; tentative D call: TRBD1 (5 bases). Per germline, CDR1 ENHRY and CDR2 SYGVKD. Between the trimmed V and J ends, which lost 3 bases and 0 bases, there was a span of 11 bases. This CDR3 spans 15 amino acids. Written as DNA, the CDR3 is TGTGCCATCAGTGAATCGGGGACTGTGAACACTGAAGCTTTCTTT. It codes for CAISESGTVNTEAFF.

The chain couples TRBV18 to TRBJ1-1; D uncertain. V lost 4 bases to trimming and J lost 5 bases, with 8 bases between them. Germline V gene lookup returns CDR1 KGHSH and CDR2 LQKENI. This CDR3 has 12 residues. The CDR3 is CASSLSRTEAFF. In DNA, the CDR3 is TGTGCCAGCTCACTCAGCAGGACTGAAGCTTTCTTT.

The chain combines TRBV30 with TRBJ2-7, with 10 bases lining up with TRBD1. The CDR3 is made up of 11 amino acids. Trimming cost V 5 bases and J 6 bases; bases outside gene matches: 1. The germline V gene has CDR1 GTSNPN and CDR2 SVGIG (reference sequence). The CDR3 sequence: CAWGTGVEQYF. The DNA of the CDR3 is TGTGCCTGGGGGACAGGGGTCGAGCAGTACTTC.

This clone was picked up one time. The chain combines TRBV4-2 with TRBJ2-4; the match to TRBD2 covers 15 bases. The V gene's germline CDR1 is LGHNA and CDR2 YNFKEQ. Losses at the gene ends were 5 bases for V and 5 bases for J; bases not matched to a gene: 7. This CDR3 region has 17 residues. The CDR3 DNA reads TGTGCCAGCAGCACATCCTGGACTAGCGGGAGGGAAAACATTCAGTACTTC. This encodes CASSTSWTSGRENIQYF.

This clone was picked up one time. The V gene is TRBV5-1, the J gene TRBJ2-7, with TRBD1 as a possible D gene (5 bases). Germline-derived CDR1 and CDR2 are SGHRS and YFSETQ. Trimming took 0 bases from V and 6 from J, leaving 10 bases between them. This CDR3 comprises 13 residues. CDR3: CASSLGQGGEQYF. The CDR3 bases are TGCGCCAGCAGCTTGGGGCAGGGCGGCGAGCAGTACTTC.

The gene calls are TRBV2 and TRBJ2-1; a weak D match, TRBD2 (5 bases). Trimming took 3 bases from V and 3 from J, leaving 9 bases between them. Germline assignment: CDR1 SNHLY and CDR2 FYNNEI. The CDR3 contains 14 residues. The DNA of the CDR3 is TGTGCCAGCAGTGAGACGGGATTCTACAATGAGCAGTTCTTC. Protein sequence: CASSETGFYNEQFF. Using reference TRBV2 and TRBJ2-1 for the parts outside the CDR3, the full variable domain is EPEVTQTPSHQVTQMGQEVILRCVPISNHLYFYWYRQILGQKVEFLVSFYNNEISEKSEIFDDQFSVERPDGSNFTLKIRSTKLEDSAMYFCASSETGFYNEQFFGPGTRLTVL.

The chain employs TRBV2 and TRBJ2-3, with a tentative D call TRBD2 (5 bases). V lost 7 bases, J lost 2 bases, and 16 bases lay in between. From germline, CDR1 is SNHLY and CDR2 FYNNEI. This CDR3 contains 15 residues. Here the CDR3 reads CASISLREHTDTQYF. The CDR3 DNA sequence: TGTGCCAGCATATCCCTACGGGAACACACAGATACGCAGTATTTT.